This T cell receptor (beta chain) is drawn from a study of cytomegalovirus exposure and HLA in healthy donors. Notes on the study in general: Most TCR beta V segments were productive about 90% or about 30% of the time in an earlier analysis.

A note on this clone: The target antigen is unknown.

CDR1 SGDLS and CDR2 YYNGEE come from the germline V gene. Trimming stripped 0 bases from V and 4 bases from J, with 14 bases between. The CDR3 totals 16 residues. Vbeta (60) and Jbeta (13) primers were used in the PCR. Here immunoSEQ multiplex PCR was the method, and the copy in TCRdb shows in-frame clones only, minus some. This table has 160,000 or so clones, roughly three quarters appearing once. Source material: PBMCs. This sequence joins TRBV9 and TRBJ2-1, with a tentative D call TRBD2 (7 bases). This TCR came from a man aged 18 to 35 in good health and CMV-seropositive. The CDR3 here is CASSVGEGDWYNEQFF. The CDR3 bases are TGTGCCAGCAGCGTAGGGGAGGGGGACTGGTACAATGAGCAGTTCTTC.